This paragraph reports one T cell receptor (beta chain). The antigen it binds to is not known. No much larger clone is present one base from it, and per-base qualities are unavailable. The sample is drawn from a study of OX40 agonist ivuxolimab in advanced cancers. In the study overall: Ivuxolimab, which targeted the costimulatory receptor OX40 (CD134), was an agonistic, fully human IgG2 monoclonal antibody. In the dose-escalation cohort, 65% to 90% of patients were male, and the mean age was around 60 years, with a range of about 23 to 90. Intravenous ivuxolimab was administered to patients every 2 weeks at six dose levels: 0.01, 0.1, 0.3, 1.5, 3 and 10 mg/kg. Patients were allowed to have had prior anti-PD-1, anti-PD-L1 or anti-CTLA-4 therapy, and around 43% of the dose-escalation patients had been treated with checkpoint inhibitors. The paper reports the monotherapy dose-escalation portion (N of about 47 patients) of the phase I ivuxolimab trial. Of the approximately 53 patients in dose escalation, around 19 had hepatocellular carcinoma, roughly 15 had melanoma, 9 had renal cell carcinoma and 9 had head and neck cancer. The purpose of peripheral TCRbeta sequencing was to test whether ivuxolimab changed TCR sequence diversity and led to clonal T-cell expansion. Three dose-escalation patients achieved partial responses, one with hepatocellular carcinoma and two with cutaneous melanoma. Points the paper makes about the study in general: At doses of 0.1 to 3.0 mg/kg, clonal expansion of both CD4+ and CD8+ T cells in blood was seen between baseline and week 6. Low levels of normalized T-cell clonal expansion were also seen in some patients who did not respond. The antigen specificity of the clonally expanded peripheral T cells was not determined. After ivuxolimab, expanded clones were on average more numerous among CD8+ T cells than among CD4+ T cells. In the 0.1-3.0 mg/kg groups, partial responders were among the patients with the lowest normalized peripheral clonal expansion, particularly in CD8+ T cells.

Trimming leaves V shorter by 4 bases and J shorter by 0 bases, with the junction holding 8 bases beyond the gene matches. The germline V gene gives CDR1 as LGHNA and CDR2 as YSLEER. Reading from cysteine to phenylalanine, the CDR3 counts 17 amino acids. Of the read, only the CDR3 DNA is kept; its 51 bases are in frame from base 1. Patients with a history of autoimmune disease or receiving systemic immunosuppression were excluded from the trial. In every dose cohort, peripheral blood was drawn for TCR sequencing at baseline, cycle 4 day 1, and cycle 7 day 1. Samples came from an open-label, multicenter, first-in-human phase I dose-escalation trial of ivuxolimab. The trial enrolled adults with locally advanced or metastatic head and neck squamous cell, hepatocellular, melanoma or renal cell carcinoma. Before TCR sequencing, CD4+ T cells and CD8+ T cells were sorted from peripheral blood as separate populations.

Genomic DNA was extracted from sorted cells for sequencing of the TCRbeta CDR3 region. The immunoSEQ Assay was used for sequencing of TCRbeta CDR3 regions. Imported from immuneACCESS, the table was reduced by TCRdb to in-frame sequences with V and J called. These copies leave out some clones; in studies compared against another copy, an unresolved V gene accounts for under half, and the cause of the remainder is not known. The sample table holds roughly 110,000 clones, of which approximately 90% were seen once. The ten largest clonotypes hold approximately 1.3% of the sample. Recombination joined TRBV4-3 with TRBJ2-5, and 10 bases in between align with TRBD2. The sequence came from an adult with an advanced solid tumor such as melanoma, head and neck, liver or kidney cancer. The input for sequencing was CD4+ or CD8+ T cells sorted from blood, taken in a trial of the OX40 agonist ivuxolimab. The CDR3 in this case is CASSLIAGGWDQETQYF. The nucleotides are TGCGCCAGCAGCCTGATAGCGGGAGGTTGGGACCAAGAGACCCAGTACTTC.